These T cell receptor beta chains were read from a single sample in a study of cytomegalovirus exposure and HLA in healthy donors. The assay was immunoSEQ multiplex PCR, and TCRdb's table has in-frame clones only and misses some. The sample holds roughly 200,000 clones, about three quarters seen once. Sequencing used PBMCs. The receptors shown here come from a woman aged 25 to 39 in good health and CMV-seronegative. CDR3s include the opening cysteine and the closing phenylalanine or tryptophan. D genes are given only for firm matches. The listing skips clone size in some rows; elsewhere it reads once, few, many or a size class.

clone size: -
D gene: -
J gene: TRBJ2-5
V gene: TRBV7-3
CDR3 DNA: TGTGCCAGCAGCTTAAATGGAGGCAAAGAGACCCAGTACTTC
CDR3 protein: CASSLNGGKETQYF

clone size: -
D gene: TRBD2
J gene: TRBJ2-1
V gene: TRBV7-9
CDR3 DNA: TGTGCCAGCAGCTCTAGCGGGGGCCACAATGAGCAGTTCTTC
CDR3 protein: CASSSSGGHNEQFF

clone size: -
D gene: TRBD1
J gene: TRBJ2-7
V gene: TRBV19
CDR3 DNA: TGTGCCAGTAGTATCTCGGGACAGGGGAGTATTGAGCAGTACTTC
CDR3 protein: CASSISGQGSIEQYF

clone size: few
D gene: -
J gene: TRBJ2-7
V gene: TRBV30
CDR3 DNA: TGTGCCTGGAGGACTCCGGCGGCTGGCGAGCAGTACTTC
CDR3 protein: CAWRTPAAGEQYF

clone size: -
D gene: -
J gene: TRBJ2-1
V gene: TRBV28
CDR3 DNA: TGTGCCAGCAGTCCGTTCGGGGAAGGGTGGGCTGAGCAGTTCTTC
CDR3 protein: CASSPFGEGWAEQFF

clone size: -
D gene: TRBD1
J gene: TRBJ1-4
V gene: TRBV2
CDR3 DNA: TGTGCCAGCAGGAGACAGGGAGCAACTAATGAAAAACTGTTTTTT
CDR3 protein: CASRRQGATNEKLFF

clone size: -
D gene: -
J gene: TRBJ2-7
V gene: TRBV7-2
CDR3 DNA: TGTGCCAGCAGCTTAGGGCAGGGGAACAACGAGCAGTACTTC
CDR3 protein: CASSLGQGNNEQYF

clone size: -
D gene: -
J gene: TRBJ2-5
V gene: TRBV7-9
CDR3 DNA: TGTGCCAGCAGCTTAGACGAGGGAGCCCAGTACTTC
CDR3 protein: CASSLDEGAQYF

clone size: -
D gene: TRBD2
J gene: TRBJ2-1
V gene: TRBV4-1
CDR3 DNA: TGCGCCAGCAGCCAAGATCGGAGGACTAGCGGGGTCAATTCTTACAATGAGCAGTTCTTC
CDR3 protein: CASSQDRRTSGVNSYNEQFF

clone size: -
D gene: TRBD2
J gene: TRBJ2-3
V gene: TRBV6-6
CDR3 DNA: TGTGCCAGCACCTCCGCTAGCGGGACGAATCTGAATACGCAGTATTTT
CDR3 protein: CASTSASGTNLNTQYF

clone size: -
D gene: TRBD1
J gene: TRBJ1-2
V gene: TRBV15
CDR3 DNA: TGTGCCACCAGCAGAGAGGGGGACAGGGGCTATGGCTACACCTTC
CDR3 protein: CATSREGDRGYGYTF

clone size: -
D gene: -
J gene: TRBJ1-5
V gene: TRBV5-1
CDR3 DNA: TGCGCCAGCAGCTTGGTTCCGGGGGTCAATCAGCCCCAGCATTTT
CDR3 protein: CASSLVPGVNQPQHF

clone size: -
D gene: -
J gene: TRBJ2-7
V gene: TRBV10-1
CDR3 DNA: TGCGCCAGCAGTGAGAACGGTCCCCACGAGCAGTACTTC
CDR3 protein: CASSENGPHEQYF

clone size: -
D gene: TRBD1
J gene: TRBJ1-4
V gene: TRBV2
CDR3 DNA: TGTGCCAGCAGGCAACCGGGACAGGGTAATGAAAAACTGTTTTTT
CDR3 protein: CASRQPGQGNEKLFF

clone size: once
D gene: -
J gene: TRBJ2-7
V gene: TRBV29-1
CDR3 DNA: TGCAGCGTTGGGAAGGGGGGGACCTACGAGCAGTACTTC
CDR3 protein: CSVGKGGTYEQYF

clone size: -
D gene: TRBD1
J gene: TRBJ1-1
V gene: TRBV7-9
CDR3 DNA: TGTGCCAGCAGTTCAGCAGGGGGTGGTACTGAAGCTTTCTTT
CDR3 protein: CASSSAGGGTEAFF

clone size: once
D gene: TRBD1
J gene: TRBJ1-6
V gene: TRBV28
CDR3 DNA: TGTGCCAGCAGTCCCCCGGGACAGGGAAATTCACCCCTCCACTTT
CDR3 protein: CASSPPGQGNSPLHF

clone size: many
D gene: -
J gene: TRBJ2-7
V gene: TRBV2
CDR3 DNA: TGTGCCAGCTTGGGACAACAGTACTTC
CDR3 protein: CASLGQQYF